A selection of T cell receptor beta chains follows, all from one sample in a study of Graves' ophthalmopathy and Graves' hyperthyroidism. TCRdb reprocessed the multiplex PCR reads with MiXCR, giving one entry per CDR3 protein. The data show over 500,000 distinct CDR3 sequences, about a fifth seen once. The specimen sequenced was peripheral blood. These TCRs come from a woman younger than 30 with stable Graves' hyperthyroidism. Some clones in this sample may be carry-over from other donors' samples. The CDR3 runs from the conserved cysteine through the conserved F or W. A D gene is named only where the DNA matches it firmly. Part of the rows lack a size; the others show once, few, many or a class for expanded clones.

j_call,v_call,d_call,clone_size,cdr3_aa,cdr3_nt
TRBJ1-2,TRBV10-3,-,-,CAISVSVTNYGYTF,TGTGCCATCAGTGTGAGTGTTACTAACTATGGCTACACCTTC
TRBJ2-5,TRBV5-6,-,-,CASSLSTVKETQYF,TGTGCCAGCAGCTTGAGTACAGTTAAAGAGACCCAGTACTTC
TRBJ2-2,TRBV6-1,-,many,CASYPGHGTGELFF,TGTGCCAGCTACCCGGGACATGGGACCGGGGAGCTGTTTTTT
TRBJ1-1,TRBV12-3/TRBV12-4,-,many,CASSFLPENTEAFF,TGTGCCAGCAGTTTCCTGCCAGAGAACACTGAAGCTTTCTTT
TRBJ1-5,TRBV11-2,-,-,CASSLIGGPPNQPQHF,TGTGCCAGCAGCTTAATTGGGGGTCCCCCCAATCAGCCCCAGCATTTT
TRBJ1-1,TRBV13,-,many,CASSLGRSMNTEAFF,TGTGCCAGCAGCTTAGGACGGAGCATGAACACTGAAGCTTTCTTT
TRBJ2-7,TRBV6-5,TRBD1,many,CASSLAGTGVGEQYF,TGTGCCAGCAGTTTAGCCGGGACAGGTGTTGGCGAGCAGTACTTC
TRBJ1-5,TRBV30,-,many,CAWSSMNFNQPQHF,TGTGCCTGGAGTTCGATGAACTTCAATCAGCCCCAGCATTTT
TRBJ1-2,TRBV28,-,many,CASSLAGAGPGYTF,TGTGCCAGCAGTTTAGCCGGGGCAGGTCCCGGCTACACCTTC
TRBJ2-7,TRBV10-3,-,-,CAISEGGSYEQYF,TGTGCCATCAGTGAGGGCGGCAGCTACGAGCAGTACTTC
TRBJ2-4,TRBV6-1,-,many,CASSRQGLENIQYF,TGTGCCAGCAGTAGACAGGGACTAGAAAACATTCAGTACTTC
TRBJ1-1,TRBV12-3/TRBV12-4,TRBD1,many,CASTRQGPNTEAFF,TGTGCCAGCACCAGACAGGGGCCCAACACTGAAGCTTTCTTT
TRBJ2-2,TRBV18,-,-,CASSPYSTGELFF,TGTGCCAGCTCACCTTATTCCACCGGGGAGCTGTTTTTT
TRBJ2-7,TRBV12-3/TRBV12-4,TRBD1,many,CASSSPGTGDPYEQYF,TGTGCCAGCAGTTCCCCCGGGACAGGGGACCCCTACGAGCAGTACTTC
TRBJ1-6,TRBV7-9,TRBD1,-,CASSLSGTGDKSPLHF,TGTGCCAGCAGCTTATCCGGGACAGGGGATAAGTCACCCCTCCACTTT
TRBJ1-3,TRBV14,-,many,CASYLSGSGNTIYF,TGTGCCAGCTACCTATCGGGCTCTGGAAACACCATATATTTT
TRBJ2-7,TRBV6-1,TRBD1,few,CASKRSRDSAYEQYF,TGTGCCAGCAAGAGATCCCGGGACAGCGCCTACGAGCAGTACTTC
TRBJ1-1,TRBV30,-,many,CAWTGDTEAFF,TGTGCCTGGACAGGGGACACTGAAGCTTTCTTT
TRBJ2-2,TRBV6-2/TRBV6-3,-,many,CASRETFTGDTGELFF,TGTGCCAGCAGGGAAACTTTTACGGGCGACACCGGGGAGCTGTTTTTT
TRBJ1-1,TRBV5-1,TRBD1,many,CASSTGQPYAEAFF,TGCGCCAGCAGCACGGGACAGCCCTATGCTGAAGCTTTCTTT
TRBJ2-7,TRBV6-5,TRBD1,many,CASSYSGTGLPYEQYF,TGTGCCAGCAGTTACTCCGGGACAGGATTACCCTACGAGCAGTACTTC
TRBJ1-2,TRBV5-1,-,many,CASSLTPTGNYGYTF,TGCGCCAGCAGCTTGACCCCCACAGGGAATTATGGCTACACCTTC